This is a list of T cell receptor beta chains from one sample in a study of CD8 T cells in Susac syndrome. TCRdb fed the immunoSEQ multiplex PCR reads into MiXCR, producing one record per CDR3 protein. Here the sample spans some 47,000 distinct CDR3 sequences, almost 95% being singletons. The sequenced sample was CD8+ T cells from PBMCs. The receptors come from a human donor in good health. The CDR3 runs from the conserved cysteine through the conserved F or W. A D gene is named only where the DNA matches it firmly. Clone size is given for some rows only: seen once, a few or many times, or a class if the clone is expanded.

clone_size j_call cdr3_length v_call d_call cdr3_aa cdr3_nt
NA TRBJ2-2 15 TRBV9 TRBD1 CASSADTGATGELFF TGTGCCAGCAGCGCAGATACAGGGGCCACCGGGGAGCTGTTTTTT
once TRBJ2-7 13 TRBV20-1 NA CSASGSPSYEQYF TGCAGTGCTAGCGGGAGCCCCTCCTACGAGCAGTACTTC
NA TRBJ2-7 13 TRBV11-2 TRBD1 CASSHGQGYEQYF TGTGCCAGCAGCCATGGACAGGGGTACGAGCAGTACTTC
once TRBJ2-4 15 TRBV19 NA CASSTLPPARNIQYF TGTGCCAGTAGTACCCTCCCTCCCGCAAGAAACATTCAGTACTTC
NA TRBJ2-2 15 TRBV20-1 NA CSARDTWENTGELFF TGCAGTGCTAGAGATACTTGGGAAAACACCGGGGAGCTGTTTTTT
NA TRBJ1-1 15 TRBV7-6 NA CASSLALVENTEAFF TGTGCCAGCAGCTTAGCTCTCGTCGAGAACACTGAAGCTTTCTTT
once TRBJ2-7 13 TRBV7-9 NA CASSFPGNYEQYF TGTGCCAGCAGCTTCCCAGGCAACTACGAGCAGTACTTC
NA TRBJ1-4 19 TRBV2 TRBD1 CASSEPTGVGTGTNEKLFF TGTGCCAGCAGTGAACCCACCGGTGTGGGGACAGGGACTAATGAAAAACTGTTTTTT
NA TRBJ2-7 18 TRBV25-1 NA CASSEFLPRLGSSYEQYF TGTGCCAGCAGTGAATTCTTACCCCGCCTTGGGAGCTCCTACGAGCAGTACTTC
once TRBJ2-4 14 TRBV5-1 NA CASSFRLLTDIQYF TGCGCCAGCAGCTTTCGACTACTAACGGACATTCAGTACTTC
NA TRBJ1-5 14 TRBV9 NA CASSALAGNQPQHF TGTGCCAGCAGCGCCCTCGCGGGCAATCAGCCCCAGCATTTT
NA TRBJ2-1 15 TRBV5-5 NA CASSLGSTGYNEQFF TGTGCCAGCAGCTTGGGATCTACGGGATACAATGAGCAGTTCTTC
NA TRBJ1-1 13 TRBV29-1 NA CSVANTLEREAFF TGCAGCGTTGCTAACACCTTAGAGCGTGAAGCTTTCTTT
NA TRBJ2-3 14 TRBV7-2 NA CASSLIGLADTQYF TGTGCCAGCAGCTTAATCGGGTTGGCCGATACGCAGTATTTT
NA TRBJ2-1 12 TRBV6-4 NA CAILGRIDEQFF TGTGCCATCCTCGGTCGGATAGATGAGCAGTTCTTC
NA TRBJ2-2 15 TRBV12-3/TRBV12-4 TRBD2 CASSLLAGISGELFF TGTGCCAGCAGTTTACTAGCGGGAATCTCCGGGGAGCTGTTTTTT
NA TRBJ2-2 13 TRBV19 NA CASSIVIREELFF TGTGCCAGTAGTATAGTGATTAGGGAGGAGCTGTTTTTT
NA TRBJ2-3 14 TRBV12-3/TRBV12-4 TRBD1 CASKGQGSTDTQYF TGTGCCAGCAAGGGACAGGGTTCCACAGATACGCAGTATTTT
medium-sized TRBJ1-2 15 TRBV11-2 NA CASSLLSGANYGYTF TGTGCCAGCAGCCTACTCAGTGGGGCTAACTATGGCTACACCTTC
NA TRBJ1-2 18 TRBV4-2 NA CASSQGLILGDSNYGYTF TGTGCCAGCAGCCAGGGGTTGATCCTCGGGGATTCTAACTATGGCTACACCTTC
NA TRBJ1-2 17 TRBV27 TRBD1 CASSLSFGQGSWDGYTF TGTGCCAGCAGTTTATCGTTTGGACAGGGGTCTTGGGATGGCTACACCTTC
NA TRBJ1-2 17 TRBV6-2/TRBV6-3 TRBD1 CASSDHGQGEVNYGYTF TGTGCCAGCAGTGATCATGGACAGGGTGAAGTTAACTATGGCTACACCTTC
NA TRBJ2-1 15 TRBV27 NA CASSSGLPVHNEQFF TGTGCCAGCAGTTCGGGACTCCCTGTACACAATGAGCAGTTCTTC
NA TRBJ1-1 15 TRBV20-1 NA CSAREQGRLDTEAFF TGCAGTGCTAGAGAACAAGGAAGACTGGACACTGAAGCTTTCTTT
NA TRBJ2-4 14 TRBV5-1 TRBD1 CASSWGQAKNIQYF TGCGCCAGCAGCTGGGGACAGGCAAAAAACATTCAGTACTTC
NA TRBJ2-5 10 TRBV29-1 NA CSVGGETQYF TGCAGCGTTGGAGGAGAGACCCAGTACTTC
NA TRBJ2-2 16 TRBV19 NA CASSISYGLNTGELFF TGTGCCAGTAGTATAAGTTACGGACTCAACACCGGGGAGCTGTTTTTT
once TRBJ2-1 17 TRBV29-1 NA CSVDAGGQSSSYNEQFF TGCAGCGTTGACGCGGGCGGTCAGTCAAGCTCCTACAATGAGCAGTTCTTC
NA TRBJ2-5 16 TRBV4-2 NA CASSQETGSRGETQYF TGTGCCAGCAGCCAAGAGACCGGGAGCCGAGGAGAGACCCAGTACTTC
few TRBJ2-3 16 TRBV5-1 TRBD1 CASSLAGTVFTDTQYF TGCGCCAGCAGCTTGGCCGGGACAGTCTTCACGGATACGCAGTATTTT
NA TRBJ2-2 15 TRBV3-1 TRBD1 CASSPGTGIAGELFF TGTGCCAGCAGCCCGGGGACAGGGATTGCCGGGGAGCTGTTTTTT
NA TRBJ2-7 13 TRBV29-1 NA CSVGTVTSYEQYF TGCAGCGTTGGGACAGTTACCTCCTACGAGCAGTACTTC
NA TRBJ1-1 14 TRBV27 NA CASSLSRRGTEAFF TGTGCCAGCAGTTTATCGAGGAGGGGGACTGAAGCTTTCTTT
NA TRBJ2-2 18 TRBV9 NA CASSVVGLQGANTGELFF TGTGCCAGCAGCGTAGTAGGATTGCAAGGCGCGAACACCGGGGAGCTGTTTTTT
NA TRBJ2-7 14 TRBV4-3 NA CASSQGVSNYEQYF TGCGCCAGCAGCCAAGGGGTCTCTAACTACGAGCAGTACTTC
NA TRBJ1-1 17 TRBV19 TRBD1 CASPPRDRESLNTEAFF TGTGCCAGTCCCCCCCGGGACAGGGAATCCCTGAACACTGAAGCTTTCTTT